The rows below give T cell receptor beta chains drawn from one sample of a study of T-cell reconstitution after alpha-beta-depleted transplantation in children. TCRdb fed the PCR reads into MiXCR, producing one record per CDR3 protein. This sample has around 300,000 distinct CDR3 sequences, with about a quarter found just once. Sequencing was performed on PBMCs, mostly from graft donor cells, taken 180 days after TCRalphabeta/CD19-depleted stem cell transplant. The receptors were gathered from a male patient younger than 18 who had a stem cell transplant for acute lymphoblastic leukemia, so the T cells may come from the graft donor. CDR3s include the opening cysteine and the closing phenylalanine or tryptophan.

CDR3: CATSRPGDFEKLFF; J: TRBJ1-4; length: 14; V: TRBV15
CDR3: CASSLWATNEKLFF; J: TRBJ1-4; length: 14; V: TRBV5-1
CDR3: CASSSPGPTVKGYEQYF; J: TRBJ2-7; length: 17; V: TRBV7-2
CDR3: CATSDFKPNEQFF; J: TRBJ2-1; length: 13; V: TRBV24-1
CDR3: CASSFAVPNFYNEQFF; J: TRBJ2-1; length: 16; V: TRBV27
CDR3: CASSPQQGLNTEAFF; J: TRBJ1-1; length: 15; V: TRBV9
CDR3: CATSSDTGDEVLSGANVLTF; J: TRBJ2-6; length: 20; V: TRBV15
CDR3: CASSRSRTSGFRETQYF; J: TRBJ2-5; length: 17; V: TRBV7-9
CDR3: CASSPKRNAIYF; J: TRBJ1-3; length: 12; V: TRBV7-2
CDR3: CASLDLHEQYF; J: TRBJ2-7; length: 11; V: TRBV2
CDR3: CASSLVGGGISPLHF; J: TRBJ1-6; length: 15; V: TRBV7-8
CDR3: CASSRLAPRTNEQFF; J: TRBJ2-1; length: 15; V: TRBV12-3/TRBV12-4
CDR3: CSARSIRDYEQYF; J: TRBJ2-7; length: 13; V: TRBV20-1
CDR3: CASSLFREAGYTF; J: TRBJ1-2; length: 13; V: TRBV7-9
CDR3: CSVLDLGQSDEQYF; J: TRBJ2-7; length: 14; V: TRBV20-1
CDR3: CASSFDRVDYEQYF; J: TRBJ2-7; length: 14; V: TRBV5-6
CDR3: CATGTDPRVSYGYTF; J: TRBJ1-2; length: 15; V: TRBV5-1
CDR3: CASSFGQGGNEQFF; J: TRBJ2-1; length: 14; V: TRBV7-2
CDR3: CASSQTGDSYEQYF; J: TRBJ2-7; length: 14; V: TRBV3-1
CDR3: CASCLAGGPYNEQFF; J: TRBJ2-1; length: 15; V: TRBV12-3/TRBV12-4
CDR3: CASSPGLYTGELFF; J: TRBJ2-2; length: 14; V: TRBV4-1
CDR3: CASSRGDVYEQYF; J: TRBJ2-7; length: 13; V: TRBV7-9
CDR3: CASSLLGGPGNTGELFF; J: TRBJ2-2; length: 17; V: TRBV3-1
CDR3: CASSAYTSGSSYEQYF; J: TRBJ2-7; length: 16; V: TRBV13
CDR3: CASSLQGGYEQYF; J: TRBJ2-7; length: 13; V: TRBV12-3/TRBV12-4
CDR3: CASSYSMSLKETQYF; J: TRBJ2-5; length: 15; V: TRBV6-5